This T cell receptor (beta chain) was documented in a study of control samples from healthy donors and cancer patients. The germline gives CDR1 SNHLY, CDR2 FYNNEI. Trimming pared 7 bases from V and 4 bases from J, leaving 11 bases between. The CDR3 length is 13 residues. The protocol was immunoSEQ multiplex PCR, while the TCRdb copy is restricted to in-frame clones and leaves out a portion. The sample contains tens of thousands of clones, 70% to 75% of which appear only once. This clone occurred a few times. The sequence derives from a male donor with melanoma. The chain has TRBV2 and TRBJ2-4; D is undetermined. The sequenced sample was formalin-fixed, paraffin-embedded tissue. CDR3 sequence: CASKHPPKNIQYF. The CDR3 DNA is TGTGCCAGCAAGCACCCCCCAAAAAACATTCAGTACTTC.